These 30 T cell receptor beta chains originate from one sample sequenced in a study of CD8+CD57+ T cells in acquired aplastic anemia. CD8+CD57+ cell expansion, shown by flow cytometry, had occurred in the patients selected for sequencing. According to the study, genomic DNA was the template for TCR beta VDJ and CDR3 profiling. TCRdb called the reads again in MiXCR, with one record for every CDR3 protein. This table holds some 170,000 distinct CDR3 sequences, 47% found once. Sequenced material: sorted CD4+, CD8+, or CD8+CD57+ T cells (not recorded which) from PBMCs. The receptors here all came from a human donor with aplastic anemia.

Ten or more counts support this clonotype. The CDR3 DNA follows: TGTGCCAGCAGCCCAGGGGAGGACTATGGCTACACCTTC. Its translation: CASSPGEDYGYTF. This chain links TRBV2 with TRBJ1-2, with a possible D match to TRBD1 (6 bases). Per germline, CDR1 SNHLY and CDR2 FYNNEI. CDR3 length equals 13 residues. V lost 6 bases, J lost 3 bases, and 11 bases lay in between. The complete variable domain, with remaining parts taken from reference TRBV2 and TRBJ1-2, reads EPEVTQTPSHQVTQMGQEVILRCVPISNHLYFYWYRQILGQKVEFLVSFYNNEISEKSEIFDDQFSVERPDGSNFTLKIRSTKLEDSAMYFCASSPGEDYGYTFGSGTRLTVV.

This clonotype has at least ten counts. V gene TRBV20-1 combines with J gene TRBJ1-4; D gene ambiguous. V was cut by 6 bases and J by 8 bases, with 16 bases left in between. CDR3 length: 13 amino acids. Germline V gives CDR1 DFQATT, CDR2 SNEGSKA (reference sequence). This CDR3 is CSAPLAGGEKLFF. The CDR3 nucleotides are TGCAGTGCCCCGCTTGCGGGAGGAGAAAAACTGTTTTTT.

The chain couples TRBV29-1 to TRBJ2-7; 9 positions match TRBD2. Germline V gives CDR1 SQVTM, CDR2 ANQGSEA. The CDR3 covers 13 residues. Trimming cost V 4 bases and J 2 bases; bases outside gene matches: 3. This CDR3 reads CSVVPSGTYEQYF. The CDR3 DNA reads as TGCAGCGTTGTGCCTAGCGGGACCTACGAGCAGTACTTC.

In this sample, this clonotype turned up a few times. CDR3: CASSPGISYEQYF. The CDR3 region has the DNA TGTGCCAGCAGCCCGGGTATCTCCTACGAGCAGTACTTC. The rearrangement uses TRBV7-9 and TRBJ2-7; no clear D gene. The V gene lost 5 bases and the J gene lost 0 bases, with 8 bases spanning the gap. This CDR3 has 13 amino acids. From germline, CDR1 is SEHNR and CDR2 FQNEAQ (reference sequence).

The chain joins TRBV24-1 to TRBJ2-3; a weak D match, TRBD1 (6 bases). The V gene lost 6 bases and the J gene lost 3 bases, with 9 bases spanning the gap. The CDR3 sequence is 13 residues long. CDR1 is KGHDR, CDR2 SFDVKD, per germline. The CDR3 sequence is CATSTTGTDTQYF. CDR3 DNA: TGTGCCACCAGTACTACAGGGACAGATACGCAGTATTTT.

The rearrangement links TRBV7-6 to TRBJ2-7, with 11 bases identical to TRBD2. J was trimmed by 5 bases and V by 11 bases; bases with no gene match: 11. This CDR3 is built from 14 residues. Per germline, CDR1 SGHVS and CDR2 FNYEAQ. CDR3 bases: TGTGCCGGCCACCTTAGCGGGGGGGCCAACGAGCAGTACTTC. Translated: CAGHLSGGANEQYF. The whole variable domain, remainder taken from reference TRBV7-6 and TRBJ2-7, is GAGVSQSPRYKVTKRGQDVALRCDPISGHVSLYWYRQALGQGPEFLTYFNYEAQQDKSGLPNDRFSAERPEGSISTLTIQRTEQRDSAMYRCAGHLSGGANEQYFGPGTRLTVT.

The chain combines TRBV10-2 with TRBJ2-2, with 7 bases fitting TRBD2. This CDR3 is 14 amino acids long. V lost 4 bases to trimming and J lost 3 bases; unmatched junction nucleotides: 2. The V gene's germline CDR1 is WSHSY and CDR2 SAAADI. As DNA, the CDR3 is TGCGCCAGCAGTGGTGGGAGGGACACCGGGGAGCTGTTTTTT. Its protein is CASSGGRDTGELFF.

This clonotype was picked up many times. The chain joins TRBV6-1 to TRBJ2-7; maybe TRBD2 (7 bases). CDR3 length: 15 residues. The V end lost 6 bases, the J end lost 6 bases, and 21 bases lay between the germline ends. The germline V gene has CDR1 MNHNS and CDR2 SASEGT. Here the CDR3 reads CASRANAGGRPEQYF. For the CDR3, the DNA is TGTGCCAGCAGGGCAAATGCCGGGGGGCGTCCCGAGCAGTACTTC.

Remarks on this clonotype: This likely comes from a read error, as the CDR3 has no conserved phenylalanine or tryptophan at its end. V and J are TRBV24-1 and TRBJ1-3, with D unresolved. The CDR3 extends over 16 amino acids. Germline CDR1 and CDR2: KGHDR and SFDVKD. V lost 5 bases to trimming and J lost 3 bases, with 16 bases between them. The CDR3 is CATSGPTAISGNTIYL. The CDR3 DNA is TGTGCCACCAGTGGCCCAACAGCAATAAGTGGAAACACCATATATCTT.

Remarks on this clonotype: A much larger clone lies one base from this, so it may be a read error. CDR3 protein: CACSLDLGGYSNQPQHF. For the CDR3, the DNA is TGTGCCTGCAGTTTAGATCTAGGAGGCTATAGCAATCAGCCCCAGCATTTT. This sequence joins TRBV12-3 or TRBV12-4 and TRBJ1-5; D remains ambiguous. The CDR3 loop spans 17 amino acids.

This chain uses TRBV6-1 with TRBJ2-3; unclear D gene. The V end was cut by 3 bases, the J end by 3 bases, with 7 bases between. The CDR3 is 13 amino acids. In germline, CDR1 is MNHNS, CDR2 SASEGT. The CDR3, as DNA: TGTGCCAGCAGTGACAGTGAGACAGATACGCAGTATTTT. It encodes CASSDSETDTQYF.

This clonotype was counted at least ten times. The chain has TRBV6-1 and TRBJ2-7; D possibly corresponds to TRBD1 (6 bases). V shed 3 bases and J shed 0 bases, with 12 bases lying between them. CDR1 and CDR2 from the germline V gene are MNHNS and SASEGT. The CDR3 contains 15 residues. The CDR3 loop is CASSEGDRSSYEQYF. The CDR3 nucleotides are TGTGCCAGCAGTGAGGGAGACAGGAGCTCCTACGAGCAGTACTTC.

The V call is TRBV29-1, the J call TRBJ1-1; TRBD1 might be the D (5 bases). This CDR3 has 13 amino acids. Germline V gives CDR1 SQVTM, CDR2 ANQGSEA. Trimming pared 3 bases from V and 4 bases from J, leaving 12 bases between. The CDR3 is CSVDRGDGTEAFF. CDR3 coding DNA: TGCAGCGTTGATAGGGGCGACGGCACTGAAGCTTTCTTT.

CDR3 nucleotides: TGTGCCACCAGCATCGACAGGGGAACCTCCTACGAGCAGTACTTC. It specifies CATSIDRGTSYEQYF. J is TRBJ2-7 and V is TRBV15; 8 nucleotides agree with TRBD1. V was pared by 4 bases and J by 0 bases, with 5 bases of the junction left unmatched. Germline assignment: CDR1 LNHNV and CDR2 YYDKDF (reference sequence). This CDR3 contains 15 residues.

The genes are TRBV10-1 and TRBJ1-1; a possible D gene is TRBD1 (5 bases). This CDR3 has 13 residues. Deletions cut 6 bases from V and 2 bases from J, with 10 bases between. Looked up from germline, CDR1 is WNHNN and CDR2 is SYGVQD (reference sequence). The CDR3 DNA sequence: TGCGCCAGCAGCCAACAGGTCAACACTGAAGCTTTCTTT. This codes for CASSQQVNTEAFF.

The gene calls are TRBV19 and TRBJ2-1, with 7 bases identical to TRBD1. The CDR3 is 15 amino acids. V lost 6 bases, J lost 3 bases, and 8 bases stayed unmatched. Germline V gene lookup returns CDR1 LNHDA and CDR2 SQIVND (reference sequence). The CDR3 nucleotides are TGTGCCAGTAGGACCGGGACAGAAGTCTACAATGAGCAGTTCTTC. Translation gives CASRTGTEVYNEQFF.

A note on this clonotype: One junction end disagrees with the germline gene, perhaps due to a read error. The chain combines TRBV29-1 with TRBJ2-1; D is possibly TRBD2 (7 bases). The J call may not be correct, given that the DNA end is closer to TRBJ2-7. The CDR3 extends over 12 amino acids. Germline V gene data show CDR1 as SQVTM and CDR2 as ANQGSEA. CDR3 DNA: TGCAGCGTTGAGAGGGGGGGCTACGGGCAGTACTTC. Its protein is CSVERGGYGQYF.

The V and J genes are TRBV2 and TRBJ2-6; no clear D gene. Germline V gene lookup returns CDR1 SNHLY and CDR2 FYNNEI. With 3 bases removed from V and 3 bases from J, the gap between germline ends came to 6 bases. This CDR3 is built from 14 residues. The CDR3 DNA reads TGTGCCAGCAGTGAGTTGAGTGGGGCCAACGTCCTGACTTTC. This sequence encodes CASSELSGANVLTF. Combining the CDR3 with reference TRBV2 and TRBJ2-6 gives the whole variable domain EPEVTQTPSHQVTQMGQEVILRCVPISNHLYFYWYRQILGQKVEFLVSFYNNEISEKSEIFDDQFSVERPDGSNFTLKIRSTKLEDSAMYFCASSELSGANVLTFGAGSRLTVL.

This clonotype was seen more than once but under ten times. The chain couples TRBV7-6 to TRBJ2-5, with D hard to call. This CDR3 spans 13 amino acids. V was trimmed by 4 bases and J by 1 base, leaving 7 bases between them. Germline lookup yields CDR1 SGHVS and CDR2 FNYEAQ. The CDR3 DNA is TGTGCCAGCAGCTCCTATTTCCAAGAGACCCAGTACTTC. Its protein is CASSSYFQETQYF.

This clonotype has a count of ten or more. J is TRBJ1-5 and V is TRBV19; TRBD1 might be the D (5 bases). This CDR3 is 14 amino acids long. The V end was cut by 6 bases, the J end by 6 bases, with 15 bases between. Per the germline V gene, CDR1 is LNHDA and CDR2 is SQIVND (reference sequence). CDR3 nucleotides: TGTGCCAGTAGGCCCCTGGGGGTTGCTCAGCCCCAGCATTTT. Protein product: CASRPLGVAQPQHF.

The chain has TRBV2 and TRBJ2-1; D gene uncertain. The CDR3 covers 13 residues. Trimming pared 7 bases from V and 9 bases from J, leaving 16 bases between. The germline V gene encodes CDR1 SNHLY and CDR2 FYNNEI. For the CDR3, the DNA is TGTGCCAGCACAGACTTTAGGCATCGTGAGCAGTTCTTC. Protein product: CASTDFRHREQFF.

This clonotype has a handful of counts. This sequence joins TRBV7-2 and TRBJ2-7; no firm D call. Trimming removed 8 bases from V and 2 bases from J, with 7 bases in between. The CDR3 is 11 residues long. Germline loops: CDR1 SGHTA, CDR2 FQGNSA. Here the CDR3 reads CASSWTYEQYF. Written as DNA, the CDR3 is TGTGCCAGCTCGTGGACCTACGAGCAGTACTTC.

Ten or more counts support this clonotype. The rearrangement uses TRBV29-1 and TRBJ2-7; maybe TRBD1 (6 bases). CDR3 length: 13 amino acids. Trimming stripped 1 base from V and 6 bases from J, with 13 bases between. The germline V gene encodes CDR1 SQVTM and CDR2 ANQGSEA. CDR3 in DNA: TGCAGCGTTGAAGGGCAGGGGAATGCCGAGCAGTACTTC. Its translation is CSVEGQGNAEQYF.

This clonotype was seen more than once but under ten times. CDR3 nucleotides: TGCGCCAGCAGCCTCCTATCGGGTACCTACGAGCAGTACTTC. The encoded protein is CASSLLSGTYEQYF. The rearrangement joins TRBV5-1 to TRBJ2-7; D is unresolved. The germline CDR1 and CDR2 sequences are SGHRS and YFSETQ. The CDR3 sequence is 14 residues long. V was trimmed by 4 bases and J by 2 bases, leaving 13 bases between them.

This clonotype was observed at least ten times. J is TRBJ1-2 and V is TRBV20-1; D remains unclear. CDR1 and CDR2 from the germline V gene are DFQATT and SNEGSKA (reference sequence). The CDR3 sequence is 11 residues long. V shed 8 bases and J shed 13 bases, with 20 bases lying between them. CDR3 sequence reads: CSTSGRTSVTF. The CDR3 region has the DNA TGCAGTACATCCGGCCGGACCTCCGTCACCTTC.

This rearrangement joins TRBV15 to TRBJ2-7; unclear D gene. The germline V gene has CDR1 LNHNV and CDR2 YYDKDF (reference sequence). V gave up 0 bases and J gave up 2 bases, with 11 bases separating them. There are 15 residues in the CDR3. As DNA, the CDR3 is TGTGCCACCAGCAGAGAGCACGTTTCCACCTACGAGCAGTACTTC. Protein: CATSREHVSTYEQYF.

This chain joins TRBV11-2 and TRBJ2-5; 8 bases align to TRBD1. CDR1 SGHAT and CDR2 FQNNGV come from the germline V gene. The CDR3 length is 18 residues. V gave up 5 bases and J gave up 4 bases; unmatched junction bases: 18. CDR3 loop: CASSAKRGSGGVGETQYF. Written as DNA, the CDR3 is TGTGCCAGCAGCGCAAAGCGTGGTTCAGGGGGCGTAGGAGAGACCCAGTACTTC.

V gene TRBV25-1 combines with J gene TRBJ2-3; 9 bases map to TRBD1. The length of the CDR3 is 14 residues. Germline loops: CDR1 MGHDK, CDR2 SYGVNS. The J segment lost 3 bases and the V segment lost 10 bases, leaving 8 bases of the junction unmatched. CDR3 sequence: CATSRDRVTDTQYF. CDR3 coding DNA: TGTGCCACCTCCCGGGACAGGGTTACAGATACGCAGTATTTT.

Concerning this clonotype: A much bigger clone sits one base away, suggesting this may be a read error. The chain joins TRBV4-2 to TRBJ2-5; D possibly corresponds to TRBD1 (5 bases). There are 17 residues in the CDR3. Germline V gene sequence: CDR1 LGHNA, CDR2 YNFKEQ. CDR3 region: CASSQATSLGPQEAQYF. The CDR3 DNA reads TGTGCCAGCAGCCAGGCTACCTCATTGGGGCCCCAAGAGGCCCAGTACTTC.

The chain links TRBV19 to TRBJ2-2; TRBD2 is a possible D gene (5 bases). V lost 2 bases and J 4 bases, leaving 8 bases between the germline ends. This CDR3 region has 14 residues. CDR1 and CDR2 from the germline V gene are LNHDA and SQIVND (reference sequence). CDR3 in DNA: TGTGCCAGTAGTATACGGCGGGCCACCGGGGAGCTGTTTTTT. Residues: CASSIRRATGELFF.